This TCR beta chain was retrieved from a study of T cell repertoires in cytomegalovirus infection. Whole-study findings and limits: The cumulative frequency of public TCR beta families distinguished individuals who carried CMV together with the relevant HLA.

This CDR3 comprises 15 residues. J lost 3 bases, V lost 7 bases, and 9 bases had no gene match. CDR1 is LGHDT, CDR2 YNNKEL, per germline (reference sequence). This clonotype was detected a few times. Its antigen is not known. TCRdb re-analysed the reads in MiXCR, keeping a single row per CDR3 protein. This sample has roughly 300,000 distinct CDR3 sequences, with 20% to 30% found just once. This TCR came from a human donor in good health (CMV status not recorded). Some clones in this sample may be carry-over from other donors' samples. The chain employs TRBV3-1 and TRBJ2-1; TRBD2 matches 7 bases. The sample consisted of PBMCs. CDR3 region: CASNHRLADYNEQFF. CDR3 DNA: TGTGCCAGCAACCACCGTCTAGCGGACTACAATGAGCAGTTCTTC.